The rows below give T cell receptor beta chains drawn from one sample of a study of T cell changes during pregnancy in multiple sclerosis. Profiled with immunoSEQ multiplex PCR; TCRdb holds only in-frame clones, not every one. The sample has roughly 11,000 clones; roughly 84% are singletons. Specimen: CD8+ T cells from peripheral blood mononuclear cells, collected after pregnancy. The receptors here all came from a female donor in good health, enrolled as a control in a pregnancy study. The CDR3 runs from the conserved cysteine through the conserved F or W. Fields, in order: V gene, CDR3 length, J gene, clone size, D gene, CDR3 protein, CDR3 DNA. D genes are given only for firm matches. The size entry is marked missing in some rows and otherwise reads once, few, many or a size class.

v_gene: TRBV7-9
len: 15
j_gene: TRBJ2-7
abundance: -
d_gene: TRBD2
CDR3aa: CASSLGLAVPYEQYF
CDR3nt: TGTGCCAGCAGCTTAGGACTAGCGGTTCCCTACGAGCAGTACTTC

v_gene: TRBV6-1
len: 16
j_gene: TRBJ2-3
abundance: -
d_gene: TRBD2
CDR3aa: CASSGVRGTSADTQYF
CDR3nt: TGTGCCAGCAGTGGGGTGAGGGGGACTAGCGCAGATACGCAGTATTTT

v_gene: TRBV19
len: 17
j_gene: TRBJ1-2
abundance: -
d_gene: TRBD1
CDR3aa: CASSIGGLTGGSLGYTF
CDR3nt: TGTGCCAGTAGTATAGGGGGCCTAACAGGGGGATCTCTTGGCTACACCTTC

v_gene: TRBV7-9
len: 15
j_gene: TRBJ2-3
abundance: -
d_gene: TRBD2
CDR3aa: CASSSAGGRVDTQYF
CDR3nt: TGTGCCAGCAGCTCAGCGGGAGGCCGGGTGGATACGCAGTATTTT

v_gene: TRBV29-1
len: 11
j_gene: TRBJ2-7
abundance: -
d_gene: -
CDR3aa: CSVGTDYEQYF
CDR3nt: TGCAGCGTTGGGACAGACTACGAGCAGTACTTC

v_gene: TRBV2
len: 13
j_gene: TRBJ2-7
abundance: -
d_gene: -
CDR3aa: CANRKGSSYEQYF
CDR3nt: TGTGCCAACCGAAAGGGGTCTTCCTACGAGCAGTACTTC

v_gene: TRBV27
len: 14
j_gene: TRBJ2-1
abundance: -
d_gene: -
CDR3aa: CASSPEGPYNEQFF
CDR3nt: TGTGCCAGCAGCCCGGAGGGCCCCTACAATGAGCAGTTCTTC

v_gene: TRBV5-1
len: 17
j_gene: TRBJ2-3
abundance: -
d_gene: TRBD2
CDR3aa: CASSPLAGGPVADTQYF
CDR3nt: TGCGCCAGCAGCCCTCTAGCGGGGGGGCCTGTCGCAGATACGCAGTATTTT

v_gene: TRBV7-9
len: 16
j_gene: TRBJ2-1
abundance: -
d_gene: -
CDR3aa: CASSPALVLSYNEQFF
CDR3nt: TGTGCCAGCAGCCCAGCCCTAGTTCTTTCCTACAATGAGCAGTTCTTC

v_gene: TRBV5-1
len: 15
j_gene: TRBJ1-1
abundance: -
d_gene: -
CDR3aa: CASSLKEGGHTEAFF
CDR3nt: TGCGCCAGCAGCTTGAAGGAGGGAGGGCATACTGAAGCTTTCTTT

v_gene: TRBV10-3
len: 14
j_gene: TRBJ1-1
abundance: few
d_gene: -
CDR3aa: CAISQSRVVTEAFF
CDR3nt: TGTGCCATCAGCCAGAGCAGGGTCGTCACTGAAGCTTTCTTT

v_gene: TRBV7-9
len: 17
j_gene: TRBJ2-2
abundance: -
d_gene: TRBD1
CDR3aa: CASSLRDRPRNTGELFF
CDR3nt: TGTGCCAGCAGCTTAAGGGACAGGCCCCGGAACACCGGGGAGCTGTTTTTT

v_gene: TRBV4-3
len: 15
j_gene: TRBJ1-4
abundance: few
d_gene: -
CDR3aa: CASSQEMGGAEKLFF
CDR3nt: TGCGCCAGCAGCCAAGAAATGGGGGGGGCTGAAAAACTGTTTTTT

v_gene: TRBV7-8
len: 17
j_gene: TRBJ1-2
abundance: few
d_gene: TRBD1
CDR3aa: CASSLTGGRSLKYGYTF
CDR3nt: TGTGCCAGCAGCCTAACAGGGGGTAGATCTCTAAAGTATGGCTACACCTTC

v_gene: TRBV30
len: 16
j_gene: TRBJ1-6
abundance: -
d_gene: -
CDR3aa: CAWSETGNIYNSPLHF
CDR3nt: TGTGCCTGGAGTGAAACAGGGAATATCTATAATTCACCCCTCCACTTT

v_gene: TRBV27
len: 16
j_gene: TRBJ1-1
abundance: medium-sized
d_gene: TRBD1
CDR3aa: CASSLFSTGGDTEAFF
CDR3nt: TGTGCCAGCAGTTTGTTCTCGACAGGGGGGGACACTGAAGCTTTCTTT

v_gene: TRBV6-5
len: 14
j_gene: TRBJ2-7
abundance: -
d_gene: TRBD1
CDR3aa: CASSPGTGIYEQYF
CDR3nt: TGTGCCAGCAGCCCCGGGACAGGGATCTACGAGCAGTACTTC

v_gene: TRBV5-1
len: 15
j_gene: TRBJ2-1
abundance: -
d_gene: TRBD1
CDR3aa: CASSYRGNSYNEQFF
CDR3nt: TGCGCCAGCAGCTACAGGGGGAACTCCTACAATGAGCAGTTCTTC

v_gene: TRBV5-6
len: 15
j_gene: TRBJ2-2
abundance: -
d_gene: -
CDR3aa: CASSFVQGETGELFF
CDR3nt: TGTGCCAGCAGCTTTGTGCAGGGTGAGACCGGGGAGCTGTTTTTT

v_gene: TRBV6-4
len: 16
j_gene: TRBJ2-3
abundance: few
d_gene: TRBD2
CDR3aa: CASSDSGTSGADTQYF
CDR3nt: TGTGCCAGCAGTGACTCCGGGACTAGCGGGGCAGATACGCAGTATTTT

v_gene: TRBV6-5
len: 16
j_gene: TRBJ2-1
abundance: -
d_gene: TRBD2
CDR3aa: CASSYFASGGYNEQFF
CDR3nt: TGTGCCAGCAGTTATTTCGCTAGCGGGGGGTACAATGAGCAGTTCTTC

v_gene: TRBV9
len: 17
j_gene: TRBJ1-3
abundance: -
d_gene: TRBD1
CDR3aa: CASSFGGQGFSGNTIYF
CDR3nt: TGTGCCAGCAGCTTCGGAGGACAGGGATTCTCTGGAAACACCATATATTTT

v_gene: TRBV15
len: 15
j_gene: TRBJ1-5
abundance: -
d_gene: TRBD1
CDR3aa: CATSREEGAVQPQHF
CDR3nt: TGTGCCACCAGCAGAGAAGAGGGGGCAGTTCAGCCCCAGCATTTT

v_gene: TRBV18
len: 15
j_gene: TRBJ2-7
abundance: -
d_gene: TRBD2
CDR3aa: CASSPTSGSRYEQYF
CDR3nt: TGTGCCAGCTCACCAACTAGCGGGAGTCGGTACGAGCAGTACTTC

v_gene: TRBV7-2
len: 16
j_gene: TRBJ1-5
abundance: -
d_gene: -
CDR3aa: CASSLARVGGNQPQHF
CDR3nt: TGTGCCAGCAGCTTAGCCAGAGTAGGAGGCAATCAGCCCCAGCATTTT

v_gene: TRBV7-2
len: 12
j_gene: TRBJ2-7
abundance: once
d_gene: -
CDR3aa: CASSFAGFEQYF
CDR3nt: TGTGCCAGCAGCTTTGCAGGGTTCGAGCAGTACTTC

v_gene: TRBV7-8
len: 14
j_gene: TRBJ2-2
abundance: -
d_gene: -
CDR3aa: CASSKVPEAGELFF
CDR3nt: TGTGCCAGCAGCAAGGTGCCGGAGGCCGGGGAGCTGTTTTTT

v_gene: TRBV7-9
len: 15
j_gene: TRBJ1-1
abundance: -
d_gene: -
CDR3aa: CASSFSGLQNTEAFF
CDR3nt: TGTGCCAGCAGCTTCTCGGGACTCCAGAACACTGAAGCTTTCTTT

v_gene: TRBV6-5
len: 12
j_gene: TRBJ1-2
abundance: -
d_gene: TRBD1
CDR3aa: CATGQGVGGYTF
CDR3nt: TGTGCCACAGGACAGGGGGTGGGTGGCTACACCTTC

v_gene: TRBV4-1
len: 15
j_gene: TRBJ2-2
abundance: -
d_gene: -
CDR3aa: CASSQGWQNTGELFF
CDR3nt: TGCGCCAGCAGCCAAGGTTGGCAAAACACCGGGGAGCTGTTTTTT

v_gene: TRBV9
len: 15
j_gene: TRBJ2-1
abundance: -
d_gene: TRBD2
CDR3aa: CASSVEGAGEVGQFF
CDR3nt: TGTGCCAGCAGCGTAGAAGGAGCGGGGGAAGTGGGGCAGTTCTTC

v_gene: TRBV9
len: 17
j_gene: TRBJ2-2
abundance: -
d_gene: -
CDR3aa: CASSVEGRGKNTGELFF
CDR3nt: TGTGCCAGCAGCGTAGAGGGGAGGGGGAAGAACACCGGGGAGCTGTTTTTT

v_gene: TRBV19
len: 18
j_gene: TRBJ2-3
abundance: -
d_gene: TRBD2
CDR3aa: CASSMLILAGGATDTQYF
CDR3nt: TGTGCCAGTAGTATGTTAATTTTGGCGGGGGGTGCCACAGATACGCAGTATTTT

v_gene: TRBV4-2
len: 14
j_gene: TRBJ1-4
abundance: -
d_gene: -
CDR3aa: CASSHGLANEKLFF
CDR3nt: TGTGCCAGCAGCCACGGTCTAGCTAATGAAAAACTGTTTTTT

v_gene: TRBV7-9
len: 16
j_gene: TRBJ1-5
abundance: -
d_gene: -
CDR3aa: CASSLEPGLYNQPQHF
CDR3nt: TGTGCCAGCAGCTTAGAACCGGGACTCTACAATCAGCCCCAGCATTTT

v_gene: TRBV9
len: 12
j_gene: TRBJ2-2
abundance: -
d_gene: -
CDR3aa: CASSPPRGELFF
CDR3nt: TGTGCCAGCAGCCCCCCGAGAGGGGAGCTGTTTTTT

v_gene: TRBV7-9
len: 14
j_gene: TRBJ1-1
abundance: few
d_gene: -
CDR3aa: CASSVTAMNTEAFF
CDR3nt: TGTGCCAGCAGCGTGACAGCTATGAACACTGAAGCTTTCTTT

v_gene: TRBV6-5
len: 14
j_gene: TRBJ2-1
abundance: -
d_gene: -
CDR3aa: CASSLGQAYNEQFF
CDR3nt: TGTGCCAGCAGCTTGGGGCAAGCTTACAATGAGCAGTTCTTC

v_gene: TRBV2
len: 14
j_gene: TRBJ1-5
abundance: -
d_gene: -
CDR3aa: CASSEPTGGQPQHF
CDR3nt: TGTGCCAGCAGTGAACCCACGGGGGGTCAGCCCCAGCATTTT

v_gene: TRBV5-1
len: 15
j_gene: TRBJ2-7
abundance: once
d_gene: -
CDR3aa: CASSLGPRDSYEQYF
CDR3nt: TGCGCCAGCAGCTTGGGGCCCAGGGACTCCTACGAGCAGTACTTC

v_gene: TRBV5-8
len: 16
j_gene: TRBJ2-7
abundance: -
d_gene: TRBD1
CDR3aa: CASSKYPQGDPYEQYF
CDR3nt: TGTGCCAGCAGCAAGTATCCGCAGGGGGACCCCTACGAGCAGTACTTC